The 16 T cell receptor beta chains in this list originate from one sample, sequenced in a study of blood T cell repertoires in COVID-19. Here immunoSEQ multiplex PCR was the method, and the copy in TCRdb shows in-frame clones only, minus some. The data hold 350,000 to 400,000 clones, with around 92% observed a single time. Sample: PBMCs or T cells enriched from blood (not recorded which). These receptors were collected from a woman in her twenties or thirties who had recovered from COVID-19.

The rearrangement uses TRBV9 and TRBJ2-6; 8 positions match TRBD1. CDR3 length: 19 amino acids. Looked up from germline, CDR1 is SGDLS and CDR2 is YYNGEE. V gave up 3 bases and J gave up 0 bases; unmatched junction bases: 11. In nucleotides, the CDR3 is TGTGCCAGCAGCGCCCCCCGGGACAGGAGCCACTCTGGGGCCAACGTCCTGACTTTC. This translates into CASSAPRDRSHSGANVLTF. Complete variable domain (other parts from reference TRBV9 and TRBJ2-6): DSGVTQTPKHLITATGQRVTLRCSPRSGDLSVYWYQQSLDQGLQFLIQYYNGEERAKGNILERFSAQQFPDLHSELNLSSLELGDSALYFCASSAPRDRSHSGANVLTFGAGSRLTVL.

This clone was counted between two and nine times. Here the CDR3 DNA reads TGTGCCAGCTCAATCAGGGACAGCTACGAGCAGTACTTC. This encodes CASSIRDSYEQYF. V usage is TRBV18 and J usage is TRBJ2-7; 7 bases are a match to TRBD1. CDR1 KGHSH and CDR2 LQKENI come from the germline V gene. The CDR3 sequence is 13 residues long. Trimming took 5 bases from V and 3 from J; bases not matched to a gene: 4.

The chain combines TRBV7-8 with TRBJ2-3; D gene uncertain. Trimming removed 2 bases from V and 0 bases from J, with 9 bases in between. The CDR3 loop spans 15 amino acids. CDR1 and CDR2 from the germline V gene are SGHVS and FQNEAQ. The CDR3 DNA reads TGTGCCAGCAGCTTATCCGGTCTAAGCACAGATACGCAGTATTTT. Translation gives CASSLSGLSTDTQYF. The entire variable domain, with the rest obtained from reference TRBV7-8 and TRBJ2-3, is as follows: GAGVSQSPRYKVAKRGQDVALRCDPISGHVSLFWYQQALGQGPEFLTYFQNEAQLDKSGLPSDRFFAERPEGSVSTLKIQRTQQEDSAVYLCASSLSGLSTDTQYFGPGTRLTVL.

The J gene is TRBJ1-5, the V gene TRBV18; D may be TRBD1 (5 bases). The germline V gene encodes CDR1 KGHSH and CDR2 LQKENI. The CDR3 length is 14 residues. V shed 6 bases and J shed 4 bases, with 13 bases lying between them. In DNA, the CDR3 is TGTGCCAGCTCCCAATATGGGGGGAATCAGCCCCAGCATTTT. The encoded protein is CASSQYGGNQPQHF. The entire variable domain, with the rest obtained from reference TRBV18 and TRBJ1-5, is as follows: NAGVMQNPRHLVRRRGQEARLRCSPMKGHSHVYWYRQLPEEGLKFMVYLQKENIIDESGMPKERFSAEFPKEGPSILRIQQVVRGDSAAYFCASSQYGGNQPQHFGDGTRLSIL.

The V gene is TRBV24-1, the J gene TRBJ2-1; no firm D call. This CDR3 comprises 13 residues. Trimming pared 6 bases from V and 5 bases from J, leaving 10 bases between. CDR1 and CDR2 (germline): KGHDR, SFDVKD. CDR3 residues: CATSHRGNNEQFF. The CDR3 DNA is TGTGCCACCAGTCATCGAGGTAACAATGAGCAGTTCTTC.

The count of this clone is one. The chain is built from TRBV19 and TRBJ2-2, with 10 bases matching TRBD1. The germline gives CDR1 LNHDA, CDR2 SQIVND (reference sequence). The CDR3 has 16 residues. Trimming removed 7 bases from V and 0 bases from J; junction bases left unmatched: 5. In DNA, the CDR3 is TGTGCCAGTAATGTAGGGACAGGGGCGAACACCGGGGAGCTGTTTTTT. Amino acids: CASNVGTGANTGELFF. The entire variable domain, with the rest obtained from reference TRBV19 and TRBJ2-2, is as follows: DGGITQSPKYLFRKEGQNVTLSCEQNLNHDAMYWYRQDPGQGLRLIYYSQIVNDFQKGDIAEGYSVSREKKESFPLTVTSAQKNPTAFYLCASNVGTGANTGELFFGEGSRLTVL.

The J gene is TRBJ2-7, the V gene TRBV7-9, with D possibly being TRBD1 (8 bases). Germline V CDR1 and CDR2: SEHNR, FQNEAQ (reference sequence). Trimming took off 7 bases at V and 3 bases at J, with 22 bases between the two ends. The CDR3 runs 16 residues. CDR3 nucleotide sequence: TGTGCCAGCAACTCGGTTCCACAGGGGGGGAACTACGAGCAGTACTTC. It specifies CASNSVPQGGNYEQYF. Complete variable domain (other parts from reference TRBV7-9 and TRBJ2-7): DTGVSQNPRHKITKRGQNVTFRCDPISEHNRLYWYRQTLGQGPEFLTYFQNEAQLEKSRLLSDRFSAERPKGSFSTLEIQRTEQGDSAMYLCASNSVPQGGNYEQYFGPGTRLTVT.

This chain joins TRBV18 and TRBJ2-6; 9 bases agree with TRBD2. The V gene end was trimmed by 4 bases and the J gene end by 3 bases; junction bases not matched to a gene: 10. The CDR3 sequence is 18 residues long. The germline gives CDR1 KGHSH, CDR2 LQKENI. The CDR3 nucleotides are TGTGCCAGCTCACGGGTGGTAGCGGGAGTGTATGGGGCCAACGTCCTGACTTTC. This gives the protein CASSRVVAGVYGANVLTF.

This clone was counted only a few times. The J gene is TRBJ2-2, the V gene TRBV7-2, with D perhaps matching TRBD1 (6 bases). Germline CDR1 is SGHTA and CDR2 is FQGNSA. The V end lost 3 bases, the J end lost 2 bases, and 13 bases lay between the germline ends. The CDR3 consists of 16 residues. For the CDR3, the DNA is TGTGCCAGCAGCTTTCGCCGGGACACTAACACCGGGGAGCTGTTTTTT. Its translation is CASSFRRDTNTGELFF.

A single count supports this clone. This sequence joins TRBV7-8 and TRBJ2-7, with 9 bases aligning to TRBD1. After removal of 6 bases from V and 3 bases from J, the junction contained 9 bases not matched to a gene. The CDR3 runs to 15 residues. CDR1 is SGHVS and CDR2 is FQNEAQ in the germline V gene. The CDR3 DNA is TGTGCCAGCAGTGAAACAGGGGGCCTCCTCTACGAGCAGTACTTC. Protein sequence: CASSETGGLLYEQYF.

The gene calls are TRBV11-2 and TRBJ1-2; TRBD1 agrees at 9 bases. V was clipped by 4 bases and J by 7 bases; unmatched bases: 13. Germline CDR1 is SGHAT and CDR2 is FQNNGV. The length of the CDR3 is 16 residues. CDR3 nucleotides: TGTGCCAGCAGCTCTCGACAGGGGGATGGAGTCCGTGGCTACACCTTC. Residues: CASSSRQGDGVRGYTF.

The rearrangement joins TRBV18 to TRBJ1-5, with TRBD1 identical over 10 bases. Germline V lookup: CDR1 KGHSH, CDR2 LQKENI. With 3 bases clipped from V and 6 bases from J, the junction kept 11 bases outside the gene matches. The CDR3 has 17 amino acids. The CDR3 here is CASSPPGTGVRTQPQHF. The CDR3 region has the DNA TGTGCCAGCTCACCCCCCGGGACAGGGGTTCGTACTCAGCCCCAGCATTTT.

DNA for the CDR3: TGTGCCAGCTCAGCCCGACAGGGGACAGCAACTAATGAAAAACTGTTTTTT. It encodes CASSARQGTATNEKLFF. The genes are TRBV18 and TRBJ1-4; 8 bases match TRBD1. This CDR3 has 17 residues. Germline-derived CDR1 and CDR2 are KGHSH and LQKENI. V lost 5 bases and J lost 0; bases outside the gene matches: 8.

This clone was counted a single time. The chain couples TRBV11-1 to TRBJ2-2; D is perhaps TRBD2 (5 bases). The length of the CDR3 is 14 residues. Germline V gene data show CDR1 as SGHAT and CDR2 as FQDESV (reference sequence). The germline V and J ends were trimmed by 4 bases and 3 bases, with 9 bases remaining between them. CDR3 DNA: TGTGCCAGCAGCTCGGAGGCCTACACCGGGGAGCTGTTTTTT. The encoded protein is CASSSEAYTGELFF.

This chain connects TRBV5-1 to TRBJ2-2; 7 bases are a match to TRBD2. V was clipped by 4 bases and J by 0 bases; unmatched bases: 12. Germline V gene data show CDR1 as SGHRS and CDR2 as YFSETQ. CDR3 length equals 18 residues. CDR3 sequence: CASSPLLGTTTNTGELFF. CDR3 nucleotide sequence: TGCGCCAGCAGCCCTTTGTTGGGGACTACCACGAACACCGGGGAGCTGTTTTTT.

The CDR3 DNA reads TGCGCCAGCAGCGATAGATATGGCTACACCTTC. The encoded protein is CASSDRYGYTF. The chain uses TRBV5-1 and TRBJ1-2; D unresolved. V lost 4 bases to trimming and J lost 5 bases, with 6 bases between them. The germline V gene encodes CDR1 SGHRS and CDR2 YFSETQ. The CDR3 runs to 11 residues.